These 8 T cell receptor beta chains came from one sample sequenced in a study of T cells in localized non-small cell lung cancer. Only in-frame clones appear in the TCRdb table, and some are missing; sequencing was by immunoSEQ multiplex PCR. The data show 26,000 or so clones, about 87% seen once. The specimen was peripheral blood, collected before any cancer treatment. The receptors were gathered from a male donor aged 60 or over with stage I lung adenocarcinoma.

The genes are TRBV7-3 and TRBJ2-1; D unclear. The V end lost 5 bases, the J end lost 9 bases, and 14 bases lay between the germline ends. CDR1 and CDR2 (germline): SGHTA, FQGTGA. This CDR3 has 13 residues. This CDR3 is CASSAFEASEQFF. The CDR3, as DNA: TGTGCCAGCAGCGCGTTCGAGGCCTCTGAGCAGTTCTTC.

The chain recombines TRBV10-3 with TRBJ2-5, with D possibly TRBD2 on 6 matching bases. The CDR3 is 13 amino acids. The germline V gene has CDR1 ENHRY and CDR2 SYGVKD. Trimming left V 11 bases short and J 2 bases short, with 15 bases between. This chain's CDR3 is CASGTPNQETQYF. CDR3 DNA sequence: TGTGCCTCCGGGACTCCAAATCAAGAGACCCAGTACTTC.

The rearrangement uses TRBV27 and TRBJ2-1; perhaps TRBD2 as D (6 bases). The V gene lost 2 bases and the J gene lost 3 bases, with 11 bases spanning the gap. CDR3 size: 15 residues. The germline CDR1 and CDR2 sequences are MNHEY and SMNVEV (reference sequence). The CDR3 DNA is TGTGCCAGCAGTTTAGGGCAGGGACTCTACAATGAGCAGTTCTTC. As protein: CASSLGQGLYNEQFF.

Notes on this clone: This CDR3 is also generated by other DNA sequences in the sample. V gene TRBV6-5 combines with J gene TRBJ1-5, with D tentatively TRBD1 (6 bases). V lost 0 bases to trimming and J lost 7 bases, with 13 bases between them. The CDR3 sequence is 15 residues long. Germline V gene lookup returns CDR1 MNHEY and CDR2 SVGAGI. CDR3 nucleotide sequence: TGTGCCAGCAGTTACTCCGCCGGGGGCGGACAGCCCCAGCATTTT. Protein product: CASSYSAGGGQPQHF.

The chain couples TRBV19 to TRBJ1-2; TRBD1 might be the D (6 bases). The CDR3 contains 14 residues. V shed 7 bases and J shed 2 bases, with 14 bases lying between them. CDR1 is LNHDA and CDR2 is SQIVND in the germline V gene (reference sequence). The CDR3 loop reads CASNVGGQNYGYTF. The CDR3 DNA follows: TGTGCCAGTAATGTAGGGGGACAAAACTATGGCTACACCTTC.

The V call is TRBV7-8, the J call TRBJ1-3; no firm D call. The CDR3 consists of 17 residues. The V gene lost 4 bases and the J gene lost 4 bases, with 20 bases spanning the gap. Per germline, CDR1 SGHVS and CDR2 FQNEAQ. The CDR3 region has the DNA TGTGCCAGCAGCTCTAAAGGGCCCCAAAGTATCGGAAACACCATATATTTT. Its translation: CASSSKGPQSIGNTIYF.

The chain recombines TRBV18 with TRBJ1-3; D is uncertain. This CDR3 is built from 13 residues. V was pared by 5 bases and J by 2 bases, with 7 bases between. CDR1 is KGHSH, CDR2 LQKENI, per germline. The CDR3 region is CASSSDPGNTIYF. The CDR3 DNA reads TGTGCCAGCTCAAGTGACCCTGGAAACACCATATATTTT.

This chain connects TRBV15 to TRBJ2-7; 7 bases line up with TRBD2. The CDR3 covers 23 residues. CDR1 is LNHNV, CDR2 YYDKDF, per germline (reference sequence). Unmatched junction bases numbered 28, after V lost 0 bases and J lost 2 bases. CDR3 sequence reads: CATSRDRWGRGITSGASPYEQYF. CDR3 bases: TGTGCCACCAGCAGAGATAGGTGGGGTCGCGGGATCACGAGCGGGGCCTCTCCCTACGAGCAGTACTTC.